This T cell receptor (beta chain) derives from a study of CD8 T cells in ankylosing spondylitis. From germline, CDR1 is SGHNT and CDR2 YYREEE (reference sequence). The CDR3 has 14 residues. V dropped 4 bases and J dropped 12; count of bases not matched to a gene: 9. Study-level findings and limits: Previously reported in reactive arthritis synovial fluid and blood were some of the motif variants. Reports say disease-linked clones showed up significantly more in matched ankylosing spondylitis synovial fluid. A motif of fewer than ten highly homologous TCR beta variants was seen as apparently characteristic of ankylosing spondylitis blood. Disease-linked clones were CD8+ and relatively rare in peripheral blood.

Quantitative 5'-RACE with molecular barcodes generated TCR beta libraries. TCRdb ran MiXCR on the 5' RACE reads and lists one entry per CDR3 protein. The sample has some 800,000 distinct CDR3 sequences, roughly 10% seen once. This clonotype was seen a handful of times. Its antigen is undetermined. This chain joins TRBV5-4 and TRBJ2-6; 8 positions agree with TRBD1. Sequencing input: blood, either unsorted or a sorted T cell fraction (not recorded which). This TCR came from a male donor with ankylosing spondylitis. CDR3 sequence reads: CASSPDRARIVLTF. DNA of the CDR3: TGTGCCAGCAGCCCGGACAGGGCCCGAATCGTCCTGACTTTC.